This paragraph reports one TCR beta chain. There is no known antigen for this receptor. No clone much larger than this one lies a single base away; base qualities are absent. The data were obtained in a study of shared clonotypes between healthy human individuals (dated by TCRdb to about 2020). Background on the whole study: The cohort included three men and a couple of women between 18 and 49 years of age. For each donor, CD4 naive and CD4 memory were each run on three plates, CD8 naive on two plates, and CD8 memory on one plate. The study deeply sequenced blood TCR repertoires of five healthy adults to estimate repertoire size and the extent of clonotype sharing between individuals. Different laboratories and diverse techniques were used to prepare libraries and sequence TCR repertoires, to increase sequencing depth and limit assay-specific biases. Per donor, leukapheresis produced somewhere between about 0.9 and 9.5 billion PBMCs.

What the study reported, not specific to this receptor: Higher generation probabilities were observed for clonotypes shared by all four sorted-subset donors than for non-shared clonotypes. Larger estimated clonotype richness was generally found for naive subsets than for memory subsets. Sampling was restricted to blood, and TCR repertoires in tissue are likely to differ from TCR repertoires in blood. Even with the large sequencing depth, rarefaction of the sorted-subset datasets indicated that sequencing was incomplete. The small number of donors limited the genetic and exposure-history diversity represented. Pairwise subsampling led to the expectation that sequencing depth would affect the degree of clonotype sharing among donors. Sharing across a few donors was observed for around 5% of naive CD4, over 3% of naive CD8, 2% to 2.5% of memory CD4, and about 0.39% of memory CD8 clonotypes.

The donors were healthy, HIV-negative adults who had no recently reported acute infections or vaccinations. Every donor was a Caucasian adult residing in Nashville, Tennessee, USA. CD4+ T cells were enriched by magnetic negative selection, after which naive cells were positively selected on CD45RA and the negative fraction was taken as the memory subset. After blood collection by leukapheresis, PBMCs were isolated using Ficoll-Histopaque density gradient centrifugation and then cryopreserved in the vapor phase of liquid nitrogen. Purity and quantity of every magnetically sorted T cell population were checked by analytical flow cytometry. Each sorted fraction had its genomic DNA isolated and then quantified by UV absorbance on a Nanodrop 2000c. V and J lose 7 bases and 3 bases, and a span of 17 bases separates them. The germline V gene yields SGHRS for CDR1 and YFSETQ for CDR2. Reading from cysteine to phenylalanine, the CDR3 counts 14 amino acids. Left in the record is the CDR3 DNA by itself, 42 bases read in frame from the first base.

TCR CDR3 regions were amplified from genomic DNA by multiplex PCR using the deep immunoSEQ assay. Genomic DNA extracted from each cell subset was distributed evenly over all wells of several immunoSEQ 96-well plates, and each plate served as one replicate. Each replicate PCR for sorted subsets received about 0.2 ug genomic DNA, equal to around 32,000 T cell genomes. Purified libraries were measured with a Qubit 3.0 fluorometer, size-checked on a Bioanalyzer 2100, and measured again with the KAPA Library Quantification kit. Every immunoSEQ 96-well plate was sequenced on a separate single-read 150-cycle Illumina NextSeq 550 flow cell. In the authors' own workflow: Because only junctional sequences without quality scores were contained in the immunoSEQ output, filtering matching that applied to full-length reads could not be performed. Sequences were annotated with PyIR, a Python wrapper for IgBLAST v1.9, using IMGT germline references to assign V/J genes and CDR3. Reads with weak V/J assignments (E-value above 1e-6), missing CDR3, stop codons, out-of-frame junctions, or ambiguous translated residues were removed. V3J clonotypes were defined as sequences sharing an identical inferred V gene, J gene, and CDR3 amino acid sequence. To compute the percentage overlap between repertoires, the number of shared unique clonotypes was divided by the size of the smaller repertoire. Richness of each repertoire was evaluated using RTK rarefaction, the Chao1 estimator, and Recon v2.1 estimates of unobserved clonotypes. Generation probabilities for all TCRbeta clonotypes obtained by the gDNA method from a handful of donors were computed using OLGA. This is the immuneACCESS table as TCRdb keeps it, with only in-frame sequences that have V and J called. A part of the clones is gone; compared with another copy, unresolved V genes explain less than half, and the rest is unexplained. The V and J calls and clone size were taken over from that table, and D and trimming were inferred from the DNA. The sample table records more than 2,000,000 clones; 85% to 95% of these occur just once. Approximately 0.4% of the sample is in the top ten clones.

The source material was naive CD4+ T cells from PBMCs. According to the study, the label for this sample's cell subset or site signals: CD45RA+ positively selected. The TCR comes from a man between 18 and 35 years old in good health. Some clones in this sample may be carry-over from other donors' samples. The chain is encoded by TRBV5-1 joined to TRBJ2-7; the D call could be TRBD1 or TRBD2, with each sharing 5 bases. Here is the DNA: TGCGCCAGCCGGGCGTGGGACGGCTACTACGAGCAGTACTTC. It is translated as CASRAWDGYYEQYF.